Listed below are T cell receptor beta chains from one sample, sequenced in a study of PD-1 blockade in classical Hodgkin lymphoma. Sequencing was performed with immunoSEQ multiplex PCR; in TCRdb, only in-frame clones are kept and a portion is missing. The repertoire holds roughly 20,000 clones, 90% seen once, with over 0.35% in the top ten. Sequenced material: CD4+ T cells from blood. The receptors come from a human donor with classical Hodgkin lymphoma. The CDR3 runs from the conserved cysteine through the conserved F or W. A D gene is named only where the DNA matches it firmly. Clone size, where shown, is once, few, many, or a class for clones that have expanded.

TGCGCCAGCAGCCAACGGACTAGCGGATACTACGAGCAGTACTTC CASSQRTSGYYEQYF . TRBV4-1 TRBD2 TRBJ2-7
TGCAGCGTTGAAAAGACAGGGGGAATGGAGACCCAGTACTTC CSVEKTGGMETQYF . TRBV29-1 TRBD1 TRBJ2-5
TGCGCCAGCAGCCAAGATAGACAGGGAGACATTCAGTACTTC CASSQDRQGDIQYF few TRBV4-3 TRBD1 TRBJ2-4
TGTGCCAGCAGTGTTTTAGATACGCAGTATTTT CASSVLDTQYF . TRBV7-2 . TRBJ2-3
TGTGCCAGCAGCCCTGGGAACTATGGCTACACCTTC CASSPGNYGYTF . TRBV5-6 . TRBJ1-2
TGTGCCAGCAGCCACTCTAGGCCGCCCCCGATGGGGACCCAGTACTTC CASSHSRPPPMGTQYF . TRBV14 . TRBJ2-5
TGCAGCGTTGGAAGACAGTCTGGAGCTTTCTTT CSVGRQSGAFF few TRBV29-1 . TRBJ1-1
TGTGCCTGGAGTGGACTGGCCATATATTTT CAWSGLAIYF . TRBV30 . TRBJ1-3
TGTGCCTGGAATAGGTGGCGCAGGGGGCAGGTGGGACACTATGGCTACACCTTC CAWNRWRRGQVGHYGYTF . TRBV30 TRBD1 TRBJ1-2
TGTGCCAGCAGCGGAAGACGGGGACACCTATCTGGGGCCAACGTCCTGACTTTC CASSGRRGHLSGANVLTF once TRBV7-9 . TRBJ2-6
TGTGCCTGGAGTGTCTCAAGGACTTCTAGCTCTGGAAACACCATATATTTT CAWSVSRTSSSGNTIYF . TRBV30 . TRBJ1-3
TGTGCCAGCAGCTACTACTACAGGGGGGCGAACGACTATGGCTACACCTTC CASSYYYRGANDYGYTF . TRBV6-4 TRBD1 TRBJ1-2
TGTGCCTGGACGAGAGCGGGGGGGTCAGATACGCAGTATTTT CAWTRAGGSDTQYF . TRBV30 TRBD2 TRBJ2-3
TGTGCCAGCAGCTTAGAAAGTAGTATCAGAAGCTATGGCTACACCTTC CASSLESSIRSYGYTF . TRBV5-5 . TRBJ1-2
TGTGCCAGCTCCTTACCTAACTATGGCTACACCTTC CASSLPNYGYTF . TRBV25-1 . TRBJ1-2
TGTGCCAGCAGTTTGGGCTACAATTCACCCCTCCACTTT CASSLGYNSPLHF . TRBV27 . TRBJ1-6
TGTGCCAGCTCACCACAGGGTCACGAGCAGTACTTC CASSPQGHEQYF . TRBV18 . TRBJ2-7
TGTGCCAGCAGCACTCCGGGCGGGGGGCATACCTACAATGAGCAGTTCTTC CASSTPGGGHTYNEQFF . TRBV9 TRBD2 TRBJ2-1
TGTGCCAGCAGGGGGTCTCATGAAAAACTGTTTTTT CASRGSHEKLFF . TRBV25-1 . TRBJ1-4
TGTGCCAGCAGCTCCCGGACAGGGTCAGCCTACGAGCAGTACTTC CASSSRTGSAYEQYF . TRBV7-8 TRBD1 TRBJ2-7
TGCGCCAGCAGAGGGCAAGATAATGAAAAACTGTTTTTT CASRGQDNEKLFF . TRBV5-1 . TRBJ1-4
TGTGCCAGCAGCTTAGCGGGGGCTCTGGACGAAAAACTGTTTTTT CASSLAGALDEKLFF . TRBV7-9 . TRBJ1-4
TGTGCCAGCAGCTCGGGCCAGGGGGCGGGGACTGAAGCTTTCTTT CASSSGQGAGTEAFF . TRBV5-4 TRBD1 TRBJ1-1
TGTGCCAGCTCACCGAGTAGCATCAACTATGGCTACACCTTC CASSPSSINYGYTF . TRBV18 . TRBJ1-2
TGTGCCAGCAGTCCCGGGTGGGAAGTGAGCGGCAATGAGCAGTTCTTC CASSPGWEVSGNEQFF . TRBV28 . TRBJ2-1
TGTGCCAGCAGTCGACAGGATTTGAACACTGAAGCTTTCTTT CASSRQDLNTEAFF . TRBV6-5 . TRBJ1-1
TGTGCCAGCAGTTCCGGGACTAGCGGGAGTGGTCGAGAGACCCAGTACTTC CASSSGTSGSGRETQYF . TRBV28 TRBD2 TRBJ2-5
TGTGCCAGCAGTTTCTCGGGACAGGGAAACTATGGCTACACCTTC CASSFSGQGNYGYTF . TRBV6-6 TRBD1 TRBJ1-2
TGTGCCAGCAGCCCACCCGGGCTAGCGGGTGGATTCACAGATACGCAGTATTTT CASSPPGLAGGFTDTQYF . TRBV11-2 TRBD2 TRBJ2-3
TGTGCCAGCAGCACCCAGGGACTAGCGAAGTATGAGCAGTTCTTC CASSTQGLAKYEQFF . TRBV7-2 TRBD2 TRBJ2-1
TGTGCCAGGAGAAGGGCAGAAAGCACAGATACGCAGTATTTT CARRRAESTDTQYF . TRBV6-5 . TRBJ2-3
TGTGCCAGCAGCCTCCAGGGGTATAGCAATCAGCCCCAGCATTTT CASSLQGYSNQPQHF . TRBV7-2 . TRBJ1-5
TGTGCCAGCAGAAAGATCGGGACAGGGGGGAGAAATGAGCAGTTCTTC CASRKIGTGGRNEQFF . TRBV11-2 TRBD1 TRBJ2-1
TGTGCCAGCTCACCATGGGGGCGAGAGACCCAGTACTTC CASSPWGRETQYF . TRBV18 . TRBJ2-5
TGTGCCAGCTCACCAACGACCGAAAACACTGAAGCTTTCTTT CASSPTTENTEAFF . TRBV18 . TRBJ1-1
TGCGCCAGCTCTACCAAGCGGACAGGGAGTAGCGACGAGCAGTACTTC CASSTKRTGSSDEQYF . TRBV5-1 TRBD1 TRBJ2-7